This is a list of T cell receptor beta chains from one sample in a study of Graves' ophthalmopathy and Graves' hyperthyroidism. MiXCR, applied by TCRdb to the multiplex PCR reads, yields one record per CDR3 protein. The repertoire holds 650,000 to 900,000 distinct CDR3 sequences, with roughly two fifths as singletons. Sequenced input: peripheral blood. Receptors were obtained from an adult man with Graves' ophthalmopathy. The CDR3 runs from the conserved cysteine through the conserved F or W. The D gene is left open where the match is weak. Expanded clones are given a class, and other clones once, few, many or no size at all.

v_gene	len	d_gene	abundance	j_gene	CDR3nt	CDR3aa
TRBV11-3	15	.	.	TRBJ2-7	TGTGCCAGCAGCCGGGGAGCAGTGAGCTCCTACGAGCAGTACTTC	CASSRGAVSSYEQYF
TRBV11-3	16	.	.	TRBJ2-7	TGTGCCAGCAGCTTATGGGGGGACTCCCGCTCCTACGAGCAGTACTTC	CASSLWGDSRSYEQYF
TRBV29-1	13	.	few	TRBJ2-7	TGCAGCGTTGAACTGAATAAACACTACGAGCAGTACTTC	CSVELNKHYEQYF
TRBV7-9	15	TRBD1	.	TRBJ2-5	TGTGCCAGCAGCTTGACCGGGACAGAGCAAGAGACCCAGTACTTC	CASSLTGTEQETQYF
TRBV29-1	11	.	.	TRBJ2-2	TGCAGCGTTGCCGGACAGGGGGAGCTGTTTTTT	CSVAGQGELFF
TRBV20-1	15	TRBD1	few	TRBJ1-6	TGCAGTGCTCGACAGGGAGAGACCTATAATTCACCCCTCCACTTT	CSARQGETYNSPLHF
TRBV19	14	TRBD1	few	TRBJ1-5	TGTGCCAGTAGTATACCAGGGACAGGGCAGCCCCAGCATTTT	CASSIPGTGQPQHF
TRBV4-3	15	TRBD2	.	TRBJ2-7	TGCGCCAGCCGGGAGAGGTGGACTAGCTCCTACGGGCAGTACTTC	CASRERWTSSYGQYF
TRBV12-3/TRBV12-4	14	TRBD1	many	TRBJ2-5	TGTGCCAGCAGTTTAAGGGGGCTCCAAGAGACCCAGTACTTC	CASSLRGLQETQYF
TRBV20-1	14	.	.	TRBJ2-2	TGCAGTGCGGGCCATCCGACGGGCACCGGGGAGCTGTTTTTT	CSAGHPTGTGELFF
TRBV5-1	16	.	.	TRBJ2-7	TGCGCCAGCAGCTTGGCCGTGGGGGCGAGCTCCTACGAGCAGTACTTC	CASSLAVGASSYEQYF
TRBV20-1	17	TRBD2	.	TRBJ2-5	TGCAGTGCTAGACCAGCTAGCGGGAGGCTCTACCAAGAGACCCAGTACTTC	CSARPASGRLYQETQYF
TRBV28	13	TRBD1	many	TRBJ2-7	TGTGCCAGCACTCCGGGACAGGCGTACGAGCAGTACTTC	CASTPGQAYEQYF
TRBV6-5	15	TRBD1	once	TRBJ2-2	TGTGCCAGCAGTGCCGGACAGGAGAACACCGGGGAGCTGTTTTTT	CASSAGQENTGELFF
TRBV7-9	16	.	.	TRBJ1-1	TGTGCCAGCACCCGGGCGGGGGAGACAGGGAACACTGAAGCTTTCTTT	CASTRAGETGNTEAFF
TRBV4-2	13	.	.	TRBJ1-6	TGTGCCAGCAGCCAAGATAGGGTCTCACCCCTCCACTTT	CASSQDRVSPLHF
TRBV6-5	13	.	.	TRBJ2-5	TGTGCCAGCAGTGGGAGACCACAAGAGACCCAGTACTTC	CASSGRPQETQYF
TRBV11-2	15	.	.	TRBJ2-5	TGTGCCAGCAGCATGCTATTAGCAGGAACAGAGACCCAGTACTTC	CASSMLLAGTETQYF
TRBV25-1	12	.	many	TRBJ1-2	TGTGCCTCGGAGGGCAGCTACTATGGCTACACCTTC	CASEGSYYGYTF
TRBV7-6	13	.	.	TRBJ1-3	TGTGCCAGCAGCTTAGCCGGGGTAAACACCATATATTTT	CASSLAGVNTIYF
TRBV10-3	15	.	few	TRBJ1-5	TGTGCCATCAGGGGGGCGGCTGATAGCAATCAGCCCCAGCATTTT	CAIRGAADSNQPQHF
TRBV20-1	13	.	few	TRBJ2-2	TGCAGTGCTAGAGATCGCAGGGGTGGGGAGCTGTTTTTT	CSARDRRGGELFF
TRBV29-1	15	.	few	TRBJ1-2	TGCAGCGTTGAAAGTTTTAAGGAGATAAACTATGGCTACACCTTC	CSVESFKEINYGYTF
TRBV9	14	TRBD1	.	TRBJ1-6	TGTGCCAGCAGCGTGACAGGGGCTGATTCACCCCTCCACTTT	CASSVTGADSPLHF
TRBV14	11	.	.	TRBJ1-5	TGTGCCAGCAGCCAAGCTGAGCCACAGCATTTT	CASSQAEPQHF
TRBV7-9	14	TRBD1	many	TRBJ2-5	TGTGCCAGCAGTGAGATGACAGGGGGCGAGACCCAGTACTTC	CASSEMTGGETQYF
TRBV14	17	TRBD2	.	TRBJ2-5	TGTGCCAGCAGCCACCGAGGGACTAGCGGGGGGCAAGAGACCCAGTACTTC	CASSHRGTSGGQETQYF
TRBV15	20	TRBD1	.	TRBJ2-2	TGTGCCACCAGCAGAGTACTATTTTCTGCGACAGGGGGCATTACCGGGGAGCTGTTTTTT	CATSRVLFSATGGITGELFF
TRBV6-5	15	.	few	TRBJ2-7	TGTGCCAGCAGTTACTCGTCGCAGGTCTCCTACGAGCAGTACTTC	CASSYSSQVSYEQYF
TRBV10-3	14	.	.	TRBJ1-1	TGTGCCATCAGGGGGGACATACAGAACACTGAAGCTCTCTTT	CAIRGDIQNTEALF
TRBV11-2	17	TRBD2	.	TRBJ2-7	TGTGCCAGCAGCGATCATCAGGGACTAGCGGGATTTGGCGAGCAGTACTTC	CASSDHQGLAGFGEQYF
TRBV19	14	.	many	TRBJ2-7	TGTGCCAGTATTAGCCCCTCTCCGTTCTACGAGCAGTACTTC	CASISPSPFYEQYF
TRBV25-1	15	TRBD1	.	TRBJ2-5	TGTGCCAGCAGTGAATCTCGACAGGGCATAGAGACCCAGTACTTC	CASSESRQGIETQYF
TRBV10-3	15	TRBD2	many	TRBJ2-5	TGTGCCAGCAGTGAACTAGCGGGGGGGCAAGAGACCCAGTACTTC	CASSELAGGQETQYF
TRBV14	19	.	.	TRBJ1-1	TGTGCCAGCAGCCAGGAGAGGTGGACAAGAACAGGGCTAGGCACTGAAGCTTTCTTT	CASSQERWTRTGLGTEAFF
TRBV20-1	14	.	few	TRBJ2-5	TGCAGTGCTAGACCCGGGACAATCCAAGAGACCCAGTACTTC	CSARPGTIQETQYF
TRBV7-2	14	TRBD1	few	TRBJ2-7	TGTGCCAGCAGCCCGGACAGGGGACCCTACGAGCAGTACTTC	CASSPDRGPYEQYF
TRBV5-1	13	.	.	TRBJ1-2	TGCGCCAGCAGCTTGGAGGGGGAGGGAGGCTACACCTTC	CASSLEGEGGYTF
TRBV11-2	13	.	few	TRBJ1-1	TGTGCCAGCAGCTTCGGGGTTCTCACTGAAGCTTTCTTT	CASSFGVLTEAFF
TRBV20-1	12	.	.	TRBJ2-3	TGCAGTGCTTCTCCAGCCACAGATACGCAGTATTTT	CSASPATDTQYF
TRBV14	15	.	.	TRBJ1-6	TGTGCCAGCAGCTCCCAGGGCTCCTATAATTCACCCCTCCACTTT	CASSSQGSYNSPLHF
TRBV5-1	14	TRBD1	.	TRBJ1-1	TGCGCCAGCAGCCAGGGACAGGACCCGGCAGGGGCTTCCTTT	CASSQGQDPAGASF
TRBV7-9	15	.	many	TRBJ2-7	TGTGCCAGCAGCTCCCCGGGGCGAAGCTCCTACGAGCAGTACTTC	CASSSPGRSSYEQYF
TRBV7-2	17	TRBD2	few	TRBJ2-7	TGTGCCAGCAGCTTAGAGGGTTGGCGGGAGCCCTTCCACGAGCAGTACTTC	CASSLEGWREPFHEQYF
TRBV6-6	14	TRBD1	.	TRBJ2-5	TGTGCCAGCATCAAGACAGGGGGAGGGGAGACCCAGTACTTC	CASIKTGGGETQYF
TRBV4-2	11	.	many	TRBJ2-7	TGTGCCAGCAGCCAAGCGCTCGAGCAGTACTTC	CASSQALEQYF
TRBV12-3/TRBV12-4	12	TRBD1	few	TRBJ1-1	TGTGCCAGCAGTACAGGGGGTTATGAAGCTTTCTTT	CASSTGGYEAFF
TRBV9	15	TRBD1	.	TRBJ2-7	TGTGCCAGCAGTTACGAGGGGACAGGGAGTAACGAGCAGTACTTC	CASSYEGTGSNEQYF
TRBV7-9	15	.	many	TRBJ2-5	TGTGCCAGCAGCTTAGTGGGGACGAAGCAAGAGACCCAGTACTTC	CASSLVGTKQETQYF
TRBV2	13	.	few	TRBJ2-7	TGTGCCAGCAAAGCAGGGGATTTATACGAGCAGTACTTC	CASKAGDLYEQYF
TRBV24-1	14	.	.	TRBJ1-5	TGTGCCACCAGTGCTAGAGAAGGGGTCCAGCCCCAGCATTTT	CATSAREGVQPQHF
TRBV2	13	.	many	TRBJ1-6	TGTGCCACCCCGGATTCGAGAAATTCACCCCTCCACTTT	CATPDSRNSPLHF
TRBV2	11	.	many	TRBJ2-7	TGTGCCAGCAAGCAGTCGCACGGGCAGTACTTC	CASKQSHGQYF
TRBV29-1	13	.	many	TRBJ1-5	TGCAGCGTTGCGGACACCACCAATCAGCCCCAGCATTTT	CSVADTTNQPQHF